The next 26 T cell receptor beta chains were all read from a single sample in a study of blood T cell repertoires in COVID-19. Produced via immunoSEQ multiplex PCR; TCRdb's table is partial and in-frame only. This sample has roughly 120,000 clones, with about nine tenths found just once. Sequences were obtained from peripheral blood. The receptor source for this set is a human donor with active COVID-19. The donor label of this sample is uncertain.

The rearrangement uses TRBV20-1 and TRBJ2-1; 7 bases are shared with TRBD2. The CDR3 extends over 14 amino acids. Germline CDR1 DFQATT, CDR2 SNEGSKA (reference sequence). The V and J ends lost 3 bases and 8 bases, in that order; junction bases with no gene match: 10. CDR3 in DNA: TGCAGTGCTAGTATTGATCGGGGGGTCCATGAGCAGTTCTTC. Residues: CSASIDRGVHEQFF.

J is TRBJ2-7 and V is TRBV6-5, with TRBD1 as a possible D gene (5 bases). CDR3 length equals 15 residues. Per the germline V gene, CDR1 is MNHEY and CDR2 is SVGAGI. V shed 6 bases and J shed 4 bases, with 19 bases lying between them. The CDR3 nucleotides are TGTGCCAGCAGGCCCCAGGGCGACCTCTGGTACGAGCAGTACTTC. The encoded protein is CASRPQGDLWYEQYF.

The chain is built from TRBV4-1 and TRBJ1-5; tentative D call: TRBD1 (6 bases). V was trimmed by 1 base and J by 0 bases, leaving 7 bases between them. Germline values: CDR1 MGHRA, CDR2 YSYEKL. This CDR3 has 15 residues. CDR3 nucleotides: TGCGCCAGCAGCCAAGGCAGGGGTAGCAATCAGCCCCAGCATTTT. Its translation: CASSQGRGSNQPQHF.

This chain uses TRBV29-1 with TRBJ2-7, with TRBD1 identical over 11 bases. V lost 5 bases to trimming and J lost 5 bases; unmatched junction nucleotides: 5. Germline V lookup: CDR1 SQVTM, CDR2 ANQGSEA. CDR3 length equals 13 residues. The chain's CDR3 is CSVRGTGGDEQYF. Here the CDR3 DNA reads TGCAGCGTTCGGGGGACAGGGGGTGACGAGCAGTACTTC.

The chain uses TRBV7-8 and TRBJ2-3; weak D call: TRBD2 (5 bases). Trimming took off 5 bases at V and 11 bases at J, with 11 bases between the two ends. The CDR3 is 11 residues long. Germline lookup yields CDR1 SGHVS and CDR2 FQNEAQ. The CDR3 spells CASSTGVGQYF. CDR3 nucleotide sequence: TGTGCCAGCAGCACCGGGGTGGGGCAGTATTTT.

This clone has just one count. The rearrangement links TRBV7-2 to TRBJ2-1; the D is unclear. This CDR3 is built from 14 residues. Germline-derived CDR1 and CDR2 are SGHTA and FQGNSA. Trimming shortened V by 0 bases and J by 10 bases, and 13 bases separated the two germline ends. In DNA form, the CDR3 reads TGTGCCAGCAGCTTAGCGCGACGAGGTTTGGAGCAGTTCTTC. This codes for CASSLARRGLEQFF.

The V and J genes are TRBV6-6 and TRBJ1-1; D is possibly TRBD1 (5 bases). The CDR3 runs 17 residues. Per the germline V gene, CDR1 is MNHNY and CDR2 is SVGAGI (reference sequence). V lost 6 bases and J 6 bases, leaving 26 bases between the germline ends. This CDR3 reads CASSRRGGRNGPAEAFF. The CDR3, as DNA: TGTGCCAGCAGCCGAAGGGGAGGGCGAAACGGCCCGGCTGAAGCTTTCTTT.

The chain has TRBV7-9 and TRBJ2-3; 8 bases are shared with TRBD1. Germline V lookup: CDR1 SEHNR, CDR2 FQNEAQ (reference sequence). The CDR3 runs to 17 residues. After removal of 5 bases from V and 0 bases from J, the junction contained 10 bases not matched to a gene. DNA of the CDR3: TGTGCCAGCAGCCGTCCCGGGACAGGAGCTAGCACAGATACGCAGTATTTT. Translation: CASSRPGTGASTDTQYF.

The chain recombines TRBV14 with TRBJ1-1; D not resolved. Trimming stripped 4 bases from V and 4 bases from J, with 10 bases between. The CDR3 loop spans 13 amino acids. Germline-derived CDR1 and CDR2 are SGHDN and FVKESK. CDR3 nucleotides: TGTGCCAGCAGCCCACCCTCGGGCACTGAAGCTTTCTTT. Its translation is CASSPPSGTEAFF.

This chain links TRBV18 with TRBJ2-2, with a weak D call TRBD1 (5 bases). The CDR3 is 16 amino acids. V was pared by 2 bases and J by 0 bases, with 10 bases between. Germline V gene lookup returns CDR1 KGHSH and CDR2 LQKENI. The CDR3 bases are TGTGCCAGCTCACCAAGCTGGGGCTCGAACACCGGGGAGCTGTTTTTT. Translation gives CASSPSWGSNTGELFF.

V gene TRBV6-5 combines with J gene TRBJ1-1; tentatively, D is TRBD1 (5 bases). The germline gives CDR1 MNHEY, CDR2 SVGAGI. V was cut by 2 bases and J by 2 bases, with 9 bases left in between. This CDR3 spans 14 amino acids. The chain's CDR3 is CASSYLTGNTEAFF. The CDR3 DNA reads TGTGCCAGCAGTTACCTAACAGGAAACACTGAAGCTTTCTTT.

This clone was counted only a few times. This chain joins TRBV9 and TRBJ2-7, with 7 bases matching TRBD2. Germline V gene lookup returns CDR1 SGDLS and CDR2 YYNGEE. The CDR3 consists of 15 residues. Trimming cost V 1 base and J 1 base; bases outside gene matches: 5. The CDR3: CASSVSPGGSYEQYF. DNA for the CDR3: TGTGCCAGCAGCGTATCCCCCGGGGGGTCCTACGAGCAGTACTTC.

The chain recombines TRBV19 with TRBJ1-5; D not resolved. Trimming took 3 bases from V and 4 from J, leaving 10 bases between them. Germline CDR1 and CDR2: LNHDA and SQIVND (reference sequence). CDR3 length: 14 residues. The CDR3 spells CASSIRGYNQPQHF. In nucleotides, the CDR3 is TGTGCCAGTAGTATCCGAGGATATAATCAGCCCCAGCATTTT.

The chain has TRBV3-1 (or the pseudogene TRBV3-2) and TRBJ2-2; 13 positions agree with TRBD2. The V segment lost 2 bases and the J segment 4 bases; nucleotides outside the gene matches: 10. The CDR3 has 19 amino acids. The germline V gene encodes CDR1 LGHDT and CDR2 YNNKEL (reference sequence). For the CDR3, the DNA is TGTGCCAGCAGCCAATACGGCGTGACTAGCGGGGGGAGCACCGGGGAGCTGTTTTTT. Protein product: CASSQYGVTSGGSTGELFF.

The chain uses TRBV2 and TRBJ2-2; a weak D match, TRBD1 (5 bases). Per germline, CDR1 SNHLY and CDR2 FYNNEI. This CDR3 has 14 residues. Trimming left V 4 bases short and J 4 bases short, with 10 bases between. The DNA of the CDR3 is TGTGCCAGCAGTGGGCAGGGTGCCACCGGGGAGCTGTTTTTT. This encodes CASSGQGATGELFF.

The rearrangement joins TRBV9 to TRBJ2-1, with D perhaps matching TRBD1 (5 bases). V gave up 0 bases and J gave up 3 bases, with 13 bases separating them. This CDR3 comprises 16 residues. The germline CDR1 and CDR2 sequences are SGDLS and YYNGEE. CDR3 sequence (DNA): TGTGCCAGCAGCGTAGCTGGGCAGGGAAACTACAATGAGCAGTTCTTC. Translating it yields CASSVAGQGNYNEQFF.

The CDR3 region is CASSPRTGTDTQYF. The DNA of the CDR3 is TGTGCCAGCAGTCCGCGGACAGGAACAGATACGCAGTATTTT. The chain employs TRBV6-5 and TRBJ2-3, with TRBD1 matching over 7 bases. The CDR3 has 14 residues. Germline loops: CDR1 MNHEY, CDR2 SVGAGI. V lost 5 bases and J lost 3; bases outside the gene matches: 5.

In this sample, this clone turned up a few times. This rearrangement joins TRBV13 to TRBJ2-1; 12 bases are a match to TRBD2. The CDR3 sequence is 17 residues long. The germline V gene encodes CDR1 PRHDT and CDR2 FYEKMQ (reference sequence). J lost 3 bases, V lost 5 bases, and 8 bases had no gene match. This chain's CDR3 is CASSGLAGSRNYNEQFF. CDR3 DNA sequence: TGTGCCAGCAGCGGACTAGCGGGAAGCAGAAACTACAATGAGCAGTTCTTC.

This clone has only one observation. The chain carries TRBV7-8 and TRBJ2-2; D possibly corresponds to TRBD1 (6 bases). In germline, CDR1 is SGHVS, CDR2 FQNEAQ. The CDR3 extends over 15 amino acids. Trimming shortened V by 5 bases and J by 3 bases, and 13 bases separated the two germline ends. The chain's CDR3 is CASSLGQIYTGELFF. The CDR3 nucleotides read TGTGCCAGCAGCCTAGGACAGATCTACACCGGGGAGCTGTTTTTT.

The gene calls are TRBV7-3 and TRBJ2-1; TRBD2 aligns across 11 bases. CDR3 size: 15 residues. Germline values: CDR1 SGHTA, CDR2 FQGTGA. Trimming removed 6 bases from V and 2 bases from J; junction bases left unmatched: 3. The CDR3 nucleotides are TGTGCCAGCAGATTAGCGGGGGGGCCCTACAATGAGCAGTTCTTC. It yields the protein CASRLAGGPYNEQFF. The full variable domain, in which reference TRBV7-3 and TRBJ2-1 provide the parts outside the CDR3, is GAGVSQTPSNKVTEKGKYVELRCDPISGHTALYWYRQSLGQGPEFLIYFQGTGAADDSGLPNDRFFAVRPEGSVSTLKIQRTERGDSAVYLCASRLAGGPYNEQFFGPGTRLTVL.

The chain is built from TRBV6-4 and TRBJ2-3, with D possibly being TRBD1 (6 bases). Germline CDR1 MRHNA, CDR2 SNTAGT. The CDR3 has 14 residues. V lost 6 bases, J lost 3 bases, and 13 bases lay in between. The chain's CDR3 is CASSDRSSTDTQYF. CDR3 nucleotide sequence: TGTGCCAGCAGCGACAGGAGTTCAACAGATACGCAGTATTTT.

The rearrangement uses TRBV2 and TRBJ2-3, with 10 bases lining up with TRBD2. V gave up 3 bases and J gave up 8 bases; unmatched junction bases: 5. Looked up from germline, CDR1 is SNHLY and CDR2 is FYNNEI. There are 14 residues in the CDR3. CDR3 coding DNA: TGTGCCAGCAGTGACCTAGCGGGGGTTGGTACGCAGTATTTT. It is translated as CASSDLAGVGTQYF.

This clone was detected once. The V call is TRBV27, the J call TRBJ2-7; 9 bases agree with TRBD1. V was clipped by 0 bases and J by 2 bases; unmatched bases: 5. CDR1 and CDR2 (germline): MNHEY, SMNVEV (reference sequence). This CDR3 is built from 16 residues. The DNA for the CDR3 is TGTGCCAGCAGTTTATCGGGACAGGGCACCCCCTACGAGCAGTACTTC. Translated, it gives CASSLSGQGTPYEQYF.

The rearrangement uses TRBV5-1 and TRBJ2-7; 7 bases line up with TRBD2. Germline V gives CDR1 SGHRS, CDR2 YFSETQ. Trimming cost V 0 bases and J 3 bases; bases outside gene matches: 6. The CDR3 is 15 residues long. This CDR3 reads CASSLGFGGIYEQYF. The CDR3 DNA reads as TGCGCCAGCAGCTTGGGATTCGGGGGGATCTACGAGCAGTACTTC.

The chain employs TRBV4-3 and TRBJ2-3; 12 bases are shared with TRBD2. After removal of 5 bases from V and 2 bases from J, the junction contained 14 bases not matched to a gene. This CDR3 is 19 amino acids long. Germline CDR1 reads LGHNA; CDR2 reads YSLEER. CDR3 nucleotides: TGCGCCAGCAGCGTAAGACTAGCGGGGGACGAGACGAACACAGATACGCAGTATTTT. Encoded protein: CASSVRLAGDETNTDTQYF.

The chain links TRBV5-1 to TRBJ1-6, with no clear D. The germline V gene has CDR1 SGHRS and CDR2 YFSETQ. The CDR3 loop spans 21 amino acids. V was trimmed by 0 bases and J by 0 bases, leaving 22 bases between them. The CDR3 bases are TGCGCCAGCAGCTTGGGGATCCTAAACTCCCTCTCGGGCTCCTATAATTCACCCCTCCACTTT. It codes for CASSLGILNSLSGSYNSPLHF.